A selection of T cell receptor beta chains follows, all from one sample in a study of neoadjuvant anti-PD-1 for oral cavity cancer. Method: immunoSEQ multiplex PCR; TCRdb's copy keeps in-frame clones and lacks some. In the table there are about 23,000 clones, 25% to 30% of which are singletons. The sequenced sample was tumor tissue, obtained after nivolumab (anti-PD-1) treatment. The receptor source for this set is a person between 40 and 79 years old with oral cavity squamous cell carcinoma. Both conserved end residues are part of each CDR3. A D gene is named only where the DNA matches it firmly. The listing skips clone size in some rows; elsewhere it reads once, few, many or a size class.

CASTNSFRGLFF	TGTGCCAGCACAAACTCGTTCAGAGGACTGTTTTTT	TRBV28	few	TRBJ1-4	-
CASKRGGSGTYEQYF	TGTGCCAGCAAGAGGGGGGGGTCTGGCACCTACGAGCAGTACTTC	TRBV5-8	few	TRBJ2-7	-
CASSKASEANYGYTF	TGTGCCAGCAGCAAAGCGTCAGAAGCTAACTATGGCTACACCTTC	TRBV21-1	-	TRBJ1-2	-
CASSHPRGGLAGGKAYEQFF	TGTGCCAGCAGCCATCCCAGGGGTGGACTAGCGGGAGGTAAGGCCTATGAGCAGTTCTTC	TRBV4-2	few	TRBJ2-1	TRBD2
CASSLGGTTRDTQYF	TGTGCCAGCAGCTTAGGAGGGACTACACGAGATACGCAGTATTTT	TRBV11-3	-	TRBJ2-3	TRBD2
CASSSSNTGELFF	TGTGCCAGCAGCTCCTCGAACACCGGGGAGCTGTTTTTT	TRBV7-3	-	TRBJ2-2	-
CASSRIEGYEQYF	TGTGCCAGCAGCCGGATCGAGGGGTACGAGCAGTACTTC	TRBV11-2	-	TRBJ2-7	-
CASSPFRGLAAGANVLTF	TGTGCCAGCTCACCTTTTAGGGGCTTGGCTGCTGGGGCCAACGTCCTGACTTTC	TRBV18	-	TRBJ2-6	-
CASSQWAQGFSGNTIYF	TGCGCCAGCAGCCAATGGGCACAGGGATTCTCTGGAAACACCATATATTTT	TRBV4-1	-	TRBJ1-3	-
CSVVRGEKLFF	TGCAGCGTTGTCAGGGGTGAAAAACTGTTTTTT	TRBV29-1	few	TRBJ1-4	-
CASSITVSYEQYF	TGTGCCAGCAGTATTACGGTCTCCTACGAGCAGTACTTC	TRBV6-1	few	TRBJ2-7	-
CASSYTRGQGGTEAFF	TGTGCCAGCAGTTACACGAGAGGACAGGGGGGCACTGAAGCTTTCTTT	TRBV6-5	few	TRBJ1-1	TRBD1
CASSYSVSGTDTQYF	TGTGCCAGCAGTTACTCGGTTTCTGGTACAGATACGCAGTATTTT	TRBV6-5	-	TRBJ2-3	-
CASRGDRGSRNTEAFF	TGTGCCAGCAGGGGAGACAGGGGAAGTAGGAACACTGAAGCTTTCTTT	TRBV27	few	TRBJ1-1	TRBD1
CASSQDRGSLYEQYF	TGCGCCAGCAGCCAAGACAGGGGTTCCCTGTACGAGCAGTACTTC	TRBV4-1	-	TRBJ2-7	-
CASSDQGGGRETQYF	TGTGCCAGCAGCGATCAGGGAGGGGGGAGAGAGACCCAGTACTTC	TRBV7-3	-	TRBJ2-5	-
CASSFITRDTQYF	TGTGCCAGCAGCTTTATAACAAGGGATACGCAGTATTTT	TRBV7-8	medium-sized	TRBJ2-3	-
CASSQAWGSTDTQYF	TGTGCCAGCAGCCAAGCGTGGGGCAGCACAGATACGCAGTATTTT	TRBV14	-	TRBJ2-3	-
CASGLYNDYNEQFF	TGTGCCTCTGGGTTATATAACGATTACAATGAGCAGTTCTTC	TRBV2	medium-sized	TRBJ2-1	-
CASSLVGYEQYF	TGTGCCAGCAGCTTAGTAGGCTACGAGCAGTACTTC	TRBV7-9	many	TRBJ2-7	-
CASSSLRSSYNEQFF	TGTGCCAGCAGCTCCCTACGGAGCTCCTACAATGAGCAGTTCTTC	TRBV7-2	-	TRBJ2-1	-
CASSFDAYQETQYF	TGCGCCAGCAGCTTTGACGCGTACCAAGAGACCCAGTACTTC	TRBV5-1	-	TRBJ2-5	-
CATSSRTGSGYTF	TGTGCCACCAGCTCGCGGACAGGGAGCGGCTACACCTTC	TRBV15	many	TRBJ1-2	TRBD1
CAWSWGLAGNTGELFF	TGTGCCTGGAGCTGGGGGCTAGCGGGAAACACCGGGGAGCTGTTTTTT	TRBV30	-	TRBJ2-2	TRBD2
CASSQVGQGRSNQPQHF	TGCGCCAGCAGCCAAGTCGGACAGGGTCGTAGCAATCAGCCCCAGCATTTT	TRBV4-1	-	TRBJ1-5	TRBD1
CASSFSRGRNQPQHF	TGTGCCAGCAGTTTCAGCAGGGGGCGCAATCAGCCCCAGCATTTT	TRBV28	-	TRBJ1-5	TRBD1
CASSLLETQYF	TGTGCCAGCAGCCTACTCGAGACCCAGTACTTC	TRBV7-8	few	TRBJ2-5	-
CAWSRGLAGEFETQYF	TGTGCCTGGAGTCGAGGACTAGCGGGAGAGTTCGAGACCCAGTACTTC	TRBV30	few	TRBJ2-5	TRBD2
CASSREPATNEKLFF	TGTGCCAGCTCACGAGAACCTGCCACTAATGAAAAACTGTTTTTT	TRBV18	many	TRBJ1-4	-
CASTPGVNTEAFF	TGTGCCAGCACCCCAGGGGTGAACACTGAAGCTTTCTTT	TRBV7-9	-	TRBJ1-1	-
CASSPGLRSTDTQYF	TGCGCCAGCAGCCCCGGACTGCGTAGCACAGATACGCAGTATTTT	TRBV5-1	-	TRBJ2-3	-
CASSPGLAGGQNEQFF	TGTGCCAGCAGCCCCGGACTAGCGGGAGGGCAAAATGAGCAGTTCTTC	TRBV11-2	few	TRBJ2-1	TRBD2
CASSPAGSYEQYF	TGTGCCAGCTCACCGGCAGGGTCCTACGAGCAGTACTTC	TRBV18	few	TRBJ2-7	-
CASTPSGSYNEQFF	TGTGCCAGTACTCCTAGCGGCTCCTACAATGAGCAGTTCTTC	TRBV19	few	TRBJ2-1	TRBD2
CASSLIGENTEAFF	TGCGCCAGCAGCTTGATAGGAGAGAACACTGAAGCTTTCTTT	TRBV5-1	few	TRBJ1-1	-
CASRPGQGSEQYF	TGCGCCAGCCGGCCGGGACAGGGGTCCGAGCAGTACTTC	TRBV5-1	many	TRBJ2-7	TRBD1
CASSELEITEAFF	TGTGCCAGCAGTGAATTGGAGATCACTGAAGCTTTCTTT	TRBV2	-	TRBJ1-1	-
CASSLSISPNEKLFF	TGTGCCAGCAGCTTATCCATAAGTCCCAATGAAAAACTGTTTTTT	TRBV7-7	few	TRBJ1-4	-
CASSGSRWGNQPQHF	TGTGCCAGCAGTGGTAGCCGATGGGGCAATCAGCCCCAGCATTTT	TRBV6-1	-	TRBJ1-5	-
CASSQPGLDYYEQYF	TGTGCCAGCAGCCAACCGGGACTAGATTACTACGAGCAGTACTTC	TRBV7-9	many	TRBJ2-7	TRBD2
CASSEAAVPRYGYTF	TGCGCCAGCAGTGAGGCAGCTGTCCCCCGTTATGGCTACACCTTC	TRBV10-2	few	TRBJ1-2	-
CASSFLGPTSTDTQYF	TGTGCCAGCAGTTTCTTAGGACCCACTAGCACAGATACGCAGTATTTT	TRBV27	-	TRBJ2-3	-
CASKLEGTEGGYTF	TGTGCCAGTAAGCTCGAAGGGACCGAGGGAGGCTACACCTTC	TRBV2	few	TRBJ1-2	-
CASSLMWGAYEQYF	TGTGCCAGCAGTTTAATGTGGGGAGCCTACGAGCAGTACTTC	TRBV27	-	TRBJ2-7	-
CASSSGLAGGSSGTDTQYF	TGTGCCAGCAGTTCCGGACTAGCGGGAGGGTCTTCTGGCACAGATACGCAGTATTTT	TRBV28	few	TRBJ2-3	TRBD2
CASRGTGSGYTF	TGTGCCAGCAGGGGGACAGGCTCGGGCTACACCTTC	TRBV5-6	few	TRBJ1-2	TRBD1
CASGAGGPGTGELFF	TGTGCCAGCGGGGCTGGAGGGCCTGGCACCGGGGAGCTGTTTTTT	TRBV11-3	-	TRBJ2-2	-
CASSLGAGRFNEQFF	TGTGCCAGCAGCTTGGGAGCGGGGAGGTTTAATGAGCAGTTCTTC	TRBV5-4	-	TRBJ2-1	TRBD2
CASSSSPTGEPDGYTF	TGTGCCAGCAGCTCCTCTCCGACAGGGGAGCCGGATGGCTACACCTTC	TRBV7-8	few	TRBJ1-2	TRBD1
CASSLTRQNEQYF	TGTGCCAGCAGTCTCACGCGACAGAACGAGCAGTACTTC	TRBV28	many	TRBJ2-7	-
CAFHREVTEAFF	TGTGCCTTCCACAGGGAGGTCACTGAAGCTTTCTTT	TRBV30	few	TRBJ1-1	-
CASSVGDVNQPQHF	TGTGCCAGCAGCGTAGGGGATGTCAATCAGCCCCAGCATTTT	TRBV9	-	TRBJ1-5	-
CASSRAGQHMNTEAFF	TGCGCCAGCAGCCGAGCCGGACAGCACATGAACACTGAAGCTTTCTTT	TRBV5-1	few	TRBJ1-1	-
CASSVRLQETQYF	TGTGCCAGCAGTGTGAGGCTTCAAGAGACCCAGTACTTC	TRBV2	few	TRBJ2-5	-
CASSVATAGLAGELFF	TGTGCCAGCAGCGTAGCTACTGCCGGCTTGGCCGGGGAGCTGTTTTTT	TRBV9	-	TRBJ2-2	-
CAWSGDREGDYYGYTF	TGTGCCTGGAGTGGGGACAGGGAGGGGGATTACTATGGCTACACCTTC	TRBV30	-	TRBJ1-2	TRBD1
CASSPQGPSYEQYF	TGTGCCAGCAGCCCACAGGGCCCCTCCTACGAGCAGTACTTC	TRBV7-9	-	TRBJ2-7	-